This record covers a single T cell receptor (beta chain). This specimen comes from a study of metastatic and nonmetastatic thyroid tumors. Germline V CDR1 and CDR2: MNHEY, SVGEGT. V lost 6 bases and J lost 5; bases outside the gene matches: 9. The CDR3 runs to 16 residues. Thyroid surgery was performed in patients who had received no treatment beforehand. TCRdb reassembled clones from the PCR reads with MiXCR. The table lists more than 8,000 clones, roughly a quarter of them singletons. This clonotype originated in a female donor with papillary thyroid cancer or a benign thyroid nodule (not recorded which). Some clones in this sample may be carry-over from other donors' samples. Sequencing was performed on tumor tissue. V and J are TRBV6-2 or TRBV6-3 and TRBJ2-1, with TRBD2 matching 11 bases. The CDR3 reads CASRIAGGRANNEQFF. CDR3 bases: TGTGCCAGCAGAATAGCGGGGGGGCGGGCAAACAATGAGCAGTTCTTC.